Shown below are 18 T cell receptor beta chains from a single sample sequenced in a study of prognosis after radiotherapy for stage I lung cancer. Genomic DNA provided the template from which TCR beta CDR3 was amplified by two-round multiplex PCR. First-round PCR, the initial amplification, used primers specific to each TRBV and TRBJ gene. TCRdb recomputed calls from the multiplex PCR reads with MiXCR, one row per CDR3 protein. Of about 26,000 distinct CDR3 sequences in the sample, around 43% were seen once. The source was PBMCs, collected before or after stereotactic body radiation therapy (not recorded which). The origin of the receptors is a donor over 45 with non-small cell lung cancer.

This clonotype appeared many times. V is TRBV9 and J is TRBJ2-1, with D perhaps assigned TRBD1 or TRBD2 (5 bases each). With 3 bases removed from V and 4 bases from J, the gap between germline ends came to 11 bases. Germline CDR1 SGDLS, CDR2 YYNGEE. The CDR3 spans 14 residues. CDR3 amino acids: CASSDGTEYNEQFF. For the CDR3, the DNA is TGTGCCAGCAGCGATGGGACGGAGTACAATGAGCAGTTCTTC.

The chain links TRBV6-1 to TRBJ2-6; possibly TRBD1 for D (5 bases). Trimming removed 6 bases from V and 7 bases from J, with 16 bases in between. Germline V gene sequence: CDR1 MNHNS, CDR2 SASEGT. CDR3 length: 15 amino acids. The CDR3 sequence: CASRQVLSCANVLTF. CDR3 DNA sequence: TGTGCCAGCAGACAGGTTTTGTCTTGTGCCAACGTCCTGACTTTC.

This clonotype showed up many times. This rearrangement joins TRBV18 to TRBJ2-1, with TRBD1 matching 9 bases. J lost 5 bases, V lost 3 bases, and 5 bases had no gene match. The length of the CDR3 is 15 residues. CDR1 KGHSH and CDR2 LQKENI come from the germline V gene. The CDR3 DNA reads as TGTGCCAGCTCACCTCCGGGACAGGGCCACAATGAGCAGTTCTTC. Protein sequence: CASSPPGQGHNEQFF.

This clonotype showed up many times. This chain connects TRBV18 to TRBJ2-7; TRBD1 agrees at 7 bases. Trimming took 3 bases from V and 3 from J; bases not matched to a gene: 5. CDR3 length: 14 amino acids. CDR1 is KGHSH and CDR2 is LQKENI in the germline V gene. CDR3 nucleotide sequence: TGTGCCAGCTCACCGCAGGGGGTTCTCTACGAGCAGTACTTC. The encoded protein is CASSPQGVLYEQYF. The whole variable domain, filled in from reference TRBV18 and TRBJ2-7, reads NAGVMQNPRHLVRRRGQEARLRCSPMKGHSHVYWYRQLPEEGLKFMVYLQKENIIDESGMPKERFSAEFPKEGPSILRIQQVVRGDSAAYFCASSPQGVLYEQYFGPGTRLTVT.

V gene TRBV28 combines with J gene TRBJ2-5; D is perhaps TRBD1 (6 bases). Germline V gives CDR1 MDHEN, CDR2 SYDVKM. The CDR3 is made up of 14 amino acids. The V gene lost 7 bases and the J gene lost 5 bases, with 17 bases spanning the gap. CDR3 sequence (DNA): TGTGCCAGCATAGGGTGGACAGTGGAGGAGACCCAGTACTTC. It is translated as CASIGWTVEETQYF.

For this clonotype: One base separates it from a far larger clone, so it is likely a read error. The rearrangement links TRBV15 to TRBJ2-5; D may be TRBD2 (7 bases). TRBJ2-7 matches the DNA end more closely, so the J call is doubtful. Germline values: CDR1 LNHNV, CDR2 YYDKDF (reference sequence). The CDR3 loop spans 14 amino acids. The CDR3 nucleotides are TGTGCCACCAGCACAAGCGGGACAATAGACGAGCAGTACTTC. It encodes CATSTSGTIDEQYF.

The chain couples TRBV6-2 or TRBV6-3 to TRBJ2-7, with a weak D call TRBD2 (5 bases). The CDR3 spans 16 residues. V was shortened by 5 bases and J by 1 base, with 18 bases between the two germline ends. CDR1 is MNHEY and CDR2 is SVGEGT in the germline V gene. The CDR3 loop is CASSGVVRGPSYEQYF. CDR3 bases: TGTGCCAGCAGTGGAGTAGTGAGAGGGCCTTCCTACGAGCAGTACTTC.

This clonotype occurred many times. The V and J genes are TRBV5-1 and TRBJ1-4; D gene unclear. Germline V gives CDR1 SGHRS, CDR2 YFSETQ. The CDR3 spans 15 residues. V lost 5 bases, J lost 4 bases, and 15 bases lay in between. The CDR3 nucleotides read TGCGCCAGCAGACCAGGCAGTCTAGATAATGAAAAACTGTTTTTT. It specifies CASRPGSLDNEKLFF. The variable domain in full, completed from reference TRBV5-1 and TRBJ1-4, reads KAGVTQTPRYLIKTRGQQVTLSCSPISGHRSVSWYQQTPGQGLQFLFEYFSETQRNKGNFPGRFSGRQFSNSRSEMNVSTLELGDSALYLCASRPGSLDNEKLFFGSGTQLSVL.

This chain links TRBV19 with TRBJ1-1; the match to TRBD1 covers 8 bases. V shed 6 bases, J shed 1 base, and the junction held 7 bases outside the gene matches. Germline V gives CDR1 LNHDA, CDR2 SQIVND (reference sequence). The CDR3 extends over 15 amino acids. The CDR3 DNA reads TGTGCCAGTAGACCCTGGACAGGGCGGAACACTGAAGCTTTCTTT. This encodes CASRPWTGRNTEAFF.

Comments on this clonotype: One end of the junction varies from germline; a read error may be responsible. The CDR3 bases are TGTGCCAGCAGTATAGGGGACGGCTCCTACGAGCATTACTTC. Translated, it gives CASSIGDGSYEHYF. V usage is TRBV19 and J usage is TRBJ2-7; D tentatively reads TRBD1 or TRBD2 (5 bases each). The CDR3 has 14 residues. Germline V gene sequence: CDR1 LNHDA, CDR2 SQIVND (reference sequence).

This clonotype was observed at least ten times. V gene TRBV4-1 combines with J gene TRBJ1-6; D perhaps matches TRBD1 (5 bases). Trimming pared 0 bases from V and 1 base from J, leaving 7 bases between. The CDR3 is made up of 16 amino acids. CDR1 and CDR2 from the germline V gene are MGHRA and YSYEKL. CDR3 amino acids: CASSQEPGSYNSPLHF. CDR3 coding DNA: TGCGCCAGCAGCCAAGAACCAGGGTCCTATAATTCACCCCTCCACTTT.

This clonotype was counted ten times or more. The rearrangement uses TRBV7-9 and TRBJ1-4; no firm D call. Trimming took off 5 bases at V and 5 bases at J, with 12 bases between the two ends. This CDR3 comprises 14 residues. Germline CDR1 reads SEHNR; CDR2 reads FQNEAQ (reference sequence). CDR3 DNA: TGTGCCAGCAGCCTTAGACGGGAAAATGAAAAACTGTTTTTT. Translated, it gives CASSLRRENEKLFF.

In this sample, this clonotype turned up many times. One end of the junction fails to match germline, which may point to a read error. The J gene is TRBJ1-2, the V gene TRBV5-1; the match to TRBD1 covers 8 bases. The CDR3 consists of 15 residues. The germline gives CDR1 SGHRS, CDR2 YFSETQ. The CDR3 region is CASSLSPGQDYGYTF. The CDR3 coding sequence is TGTGCCAGCAGCCTGTCCCCGGGACAGGACTATGGCTACACCTTC.

The rearrangement joins TRBV5-1 to TRBJ2-5; the D gene is possibly TRBD1 (6 bases). The germline CDR1 and CDR2 sequences are SGHRS and YFSETQ. V dropped 4 bases and J dropped 2 bases, with 18 bases sitting between them. The CDR3 runs 16 residues. The DNA of the CDR3 is TGCGCCAGCAGCACTGGACAGTGCCGGCTTCAAGAGACCCAGTACTTC. It yields the protein CASSTGQCRLQETQYF.

This clonotype was recorded many times. This chain connects TRBV5-1 to TRBJ2-2; D is unclear. The CDR3 extends over 15 amino acids. Germline-derived CDR1 and CDR2 are SGHRS and YFSETQ. Deletions cut 0 bases from V and 0 bases from J, with 6 bases between. The CDR3 DNA sequence: TGCGCCAGCAGCTTGGTTTCAGCGAACACCGGGGAGCTGTTTTTT. Protein sequence: CASSLVSANTGELFF.

As for this clonotype: With a far larger clone one base away, a read error is the likely cause. CDR3 DNA: TGCAGTTCTTATAGCGGGAGTAGTGAGCAGTACTTC. This gives the protein CSSYSGSSEQYF. The V and J genes are TRBV20-1 and TRBJ2-7, with 9 bases aligning to TRBD2. Trimming at V came to 8 bases and at J to 7 bases, leaving 9 bases not matched to a gene. There are 12 residues in the CDR3. Germline lookup yields CDR1 DFQATT and CDR2 SNEGSKA (reference sequence).

This clonotype appeared many times. Here the CDR3 DNA reads TGCGCCAGCAGCTCGGGACAGGGTGGAGGAAAACTGTTTTTT. It encodes CASSSGQGGGKLFF. This chain joins TRBV5-1 and TRBJ1-4; 9 bases are a match to TRBD1. The germline V gene has CDR1 SGHRS and CDR2 YFSETQ. With 3 bases clipped from V and 10 bases from J, the junction kept 7 bases outside the gene matches. This CDR3 spans 14 amino acids.

This chain joins TRBV6-5 and TRBJ2-1; 8 bases are a match to TRBD1. V trimming: 0 bases; J trimming: 10 bases; junction bases outside the gene matches: 5. CDR1 MNHEY and CDR2 SVGAGI come from the germline V gene. There are 14 residues in the CDR3. The CDR3 region is CASSYSRTGYEQFF. DNA for the CDR3: TGTGCCAGCAGTTACTCGAGGACAGGGTACGAGCAGTTCTTC.